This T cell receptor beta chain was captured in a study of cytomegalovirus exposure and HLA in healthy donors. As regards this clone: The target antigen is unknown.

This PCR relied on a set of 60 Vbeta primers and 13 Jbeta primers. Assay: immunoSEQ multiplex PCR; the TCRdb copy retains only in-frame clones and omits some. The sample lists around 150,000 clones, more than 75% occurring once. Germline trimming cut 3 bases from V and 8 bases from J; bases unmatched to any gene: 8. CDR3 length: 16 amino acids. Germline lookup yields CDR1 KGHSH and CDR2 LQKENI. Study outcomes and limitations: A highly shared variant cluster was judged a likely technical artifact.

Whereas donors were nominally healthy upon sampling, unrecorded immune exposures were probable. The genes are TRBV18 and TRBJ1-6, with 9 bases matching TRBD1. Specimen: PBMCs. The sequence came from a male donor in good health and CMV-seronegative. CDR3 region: CASSPGGTGMDSPLHF. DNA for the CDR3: TGTGCCAGCTCACCTGGGGGGACAGGGATGGATTCACCCCTCCACTTT.